The clone carrying this TCR beta chain was observed many times. The germline V and J ends were trimmed by 6 bases and 7 bases, with 25 bases remaining between them. CDR1 SGHTA and CDR2 FQGNSA come from the germline V gene. The CDR3 extends over 17 amino acids. The data derive from a study of T cells in Graves' hyperthyroidism and ophthalmopathy. On the study more broadly: Peripheral blood was obtained at initial diagnosis, preceding any treatment.

The CDR3 regions of TCR beta were amplified from RNA transcripts. First-round RT-PCR targeting the TCR CDR3 was performed with the HTBI primer set. Using its own MiXCR run on the multiplex PCR reads, TCRdb lists one record per CDR3 protein. The sample yields a few hundred thousand distinct CDR3 sequences, just under 15% seen once. Recently diagnosed hyperthyroidism of less than 2 months' duration affected patients aged 18 to 65. For the diagnoses, clinical symptoms, serum thyroxine and TRAb, thyroid ultrasound and orbital computed tomography were used. The PBMCs were taken from around 9.1 ml of fresh peripheral blood.

V usage is TRBV7-2 and J usage is TRBJ2-1, with D hard to call. The clonotype originates from a young woman with Graves' hyperthyroidism. The sequencing sample was made of blood. The CDR3, as DNA: TGTGCCAGCAGACACCCCTGGCGGCTTTACGAATATAATGAGCAGTTCTTC. Its translation is CASRHPWRLYEYNEQFF.